The source of this T cell receptor beta chain is a study of cytomegalovirus exposure and HLA in healthy donors. Study conclusions and caveats: V- and J-gene trimming of TCR beta was linked (in a later analysis) to a missense DCLRE1C variant.

This CDR3 comprises 15 residues. Germline V lookup: CDR1 LNHNV, CDR2 YYDKDF (reference sequence). The J segment lost 4 bases and the V segment lost 4 bases, leaving 9 bases of the junction unmatched. The PCR ran on 60 Vbeta and 13 Jbeta primers. Only in-frame clones appear in the TCRdb table, and some are missing; sequencing was by immunoSEQ multiplex PCR. The sample yields over 150,000 clones, 68% seen once. As concerns this clone: The antigen is unknown.

The chain employs TRBV15 and TRBJ1-1, with 7 nucleotides matching TRBD1. Material: PBMCs. This TCR was recovered from a woman younger than 30 in good health and CMV-seropositive. CDR3 sequence reads: CATSILTGYGTEAFF. CDR3 in DNA: TGTGCCACCAGCATTTTGACAGGGTACGGCACTGAAGCTTTCTTT.